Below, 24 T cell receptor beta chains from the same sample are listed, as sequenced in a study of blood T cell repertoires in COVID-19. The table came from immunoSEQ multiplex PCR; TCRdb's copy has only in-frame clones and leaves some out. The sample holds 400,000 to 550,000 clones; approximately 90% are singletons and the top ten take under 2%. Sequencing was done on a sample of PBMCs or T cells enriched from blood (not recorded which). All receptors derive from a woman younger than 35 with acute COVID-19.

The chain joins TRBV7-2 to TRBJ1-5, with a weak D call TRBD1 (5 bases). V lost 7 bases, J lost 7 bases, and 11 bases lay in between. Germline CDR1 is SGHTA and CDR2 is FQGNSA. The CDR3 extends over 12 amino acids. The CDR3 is CASNQEGQPQHF. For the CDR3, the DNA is TGTGCCAGCAACCAGGAGGGGCAGCCCCAGCATTTT.

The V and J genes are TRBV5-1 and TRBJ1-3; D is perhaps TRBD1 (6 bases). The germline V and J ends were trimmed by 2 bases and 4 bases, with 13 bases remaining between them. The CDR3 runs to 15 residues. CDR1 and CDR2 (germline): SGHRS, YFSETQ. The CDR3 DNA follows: TGCGCCAGCAGCTTCACTACAGGGAGCGGAAACACCATATATTTT. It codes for CASSFTTGSGNTIYF. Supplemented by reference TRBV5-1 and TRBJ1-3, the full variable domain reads KAGVTQTPRYLIKTRGQQVTLSCSPISGHRSVSWYQQTPGQGLQFLFEYFSETQRNKGNFPGRFSGRQFSNSRSEMNVSTLELGDSALYLCASSFTTGSGNTIYFGEGSWLTVV.

The CDR3 loop reads CASSYSNRGRGETQYF. The CDR3 nucleotides read TGTGCCAGCAGTTACTCGAACAGGGGGCGCGGGGAGACCCAGTACTTC. This chain connects TRBV6-5 to TRBJ2-5, with 9 bases identical to TRBD1. This CDR3 region has 16 residues. V lost 0 bases, J lost 5 bases, and 7 bases stayed unmatched. Germline V gene lookup returns CDR1 MNHEY and CDR2 SVGAGI.

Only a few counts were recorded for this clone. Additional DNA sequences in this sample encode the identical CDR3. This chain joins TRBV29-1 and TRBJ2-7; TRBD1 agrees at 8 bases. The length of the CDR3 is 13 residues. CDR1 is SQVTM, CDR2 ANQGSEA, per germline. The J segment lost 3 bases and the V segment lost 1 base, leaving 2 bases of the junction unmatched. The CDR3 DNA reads TGCAGCGTTGAAGGGACAGGGCTCTACGAGCAGTACTTC. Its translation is CSVEGTGLYEQYF.

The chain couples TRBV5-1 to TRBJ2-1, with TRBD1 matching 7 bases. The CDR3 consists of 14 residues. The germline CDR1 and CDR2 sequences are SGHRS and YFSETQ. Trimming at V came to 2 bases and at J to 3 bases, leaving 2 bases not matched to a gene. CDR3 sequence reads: CASSFGTDYNEQFF. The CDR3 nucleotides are TGCGCCAGCAGCTTTGGGACAGACTACAATGAGCAGTTCTTC.

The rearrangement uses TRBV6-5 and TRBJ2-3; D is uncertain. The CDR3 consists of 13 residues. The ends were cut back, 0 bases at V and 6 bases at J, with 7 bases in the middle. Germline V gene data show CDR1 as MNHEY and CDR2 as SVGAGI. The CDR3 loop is CASSYSSPDTQYF. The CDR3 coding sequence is TGTGCCAGCAGTTACTCGAGCCCCGATACGCAGTATTTT.

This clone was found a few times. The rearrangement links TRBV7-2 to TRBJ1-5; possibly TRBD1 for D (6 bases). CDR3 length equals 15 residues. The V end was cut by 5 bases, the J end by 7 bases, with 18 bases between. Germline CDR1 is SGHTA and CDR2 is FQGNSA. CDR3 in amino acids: CASSPQGRGAQPQHF. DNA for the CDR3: TGTGCCAGCAGCCCTCAGGGGAGGGGAGCCCAGCCCCAGCATTTT.

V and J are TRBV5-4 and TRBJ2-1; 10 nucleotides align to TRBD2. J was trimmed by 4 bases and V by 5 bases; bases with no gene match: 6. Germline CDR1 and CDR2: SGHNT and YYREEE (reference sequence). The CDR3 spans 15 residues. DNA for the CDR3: TGTGCCAGCAGATTCGATAGCGGGGGGTACAATGAGCAGTTCTTC. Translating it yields CASRFDSGGYNEQFF.

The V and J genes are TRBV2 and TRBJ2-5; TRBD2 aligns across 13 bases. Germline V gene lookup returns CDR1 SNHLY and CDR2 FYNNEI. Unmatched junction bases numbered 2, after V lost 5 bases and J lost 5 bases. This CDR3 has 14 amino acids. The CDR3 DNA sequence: TGTGCCAGCAGTTCGACTAGCGGGGGGGAGACCCAGTACTTC. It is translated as CASSSTSGGETQYF.

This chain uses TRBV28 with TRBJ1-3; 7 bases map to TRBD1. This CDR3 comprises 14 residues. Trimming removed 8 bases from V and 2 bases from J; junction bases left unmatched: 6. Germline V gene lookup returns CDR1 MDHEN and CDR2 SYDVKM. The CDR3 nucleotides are TGTGCCAGCGCCTCCACAGGGGCTGGAAACACCATATATTTT. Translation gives CASASTGAGNTIYF.

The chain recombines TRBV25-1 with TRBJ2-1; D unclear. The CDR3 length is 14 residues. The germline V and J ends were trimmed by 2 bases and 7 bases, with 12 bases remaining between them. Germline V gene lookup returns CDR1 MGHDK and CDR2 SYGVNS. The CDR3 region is CASSEPLGWNEQFF. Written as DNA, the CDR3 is TGTGCCAGCAGTGAACCCCTAGGTTGGAATGAGCAGTTCTTC.

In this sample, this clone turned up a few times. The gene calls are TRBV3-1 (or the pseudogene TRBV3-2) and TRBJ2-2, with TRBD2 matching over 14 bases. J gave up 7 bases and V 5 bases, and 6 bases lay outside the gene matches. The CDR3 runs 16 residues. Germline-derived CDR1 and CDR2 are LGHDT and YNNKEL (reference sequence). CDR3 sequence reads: CASSATSGRGNGELFF. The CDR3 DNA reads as TGTGCCAGCAGCGCGACTAGCGGGAGGGGTAACGGGGAGCTGTTTTTT.

As DNA, the CDR3 is TGTGCCAGCAGCCCGGGACAGACTCTCCACTTT. Translated, it gives CASSPGQTLHF. The rearrangement links TRBV7-8 to TRBJ1-6, with 7 bases fitting TRBD1. Germline assignment: CDR1 SGHVS and CDR2 FQNEAQ. The CDR3 sequence is 11 residues long. The V and J ends lost 5 bases and 16 bases, in that order; junction bases with no gene match: 5.

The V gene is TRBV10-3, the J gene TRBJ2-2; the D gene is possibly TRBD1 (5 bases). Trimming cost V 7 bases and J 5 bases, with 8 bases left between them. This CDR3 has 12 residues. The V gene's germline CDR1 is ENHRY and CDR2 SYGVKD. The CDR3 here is CAITPGTGELFF. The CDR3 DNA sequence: TGTGCCATCACCCCAGGGACCGGGGAGCTGTTTTTT.

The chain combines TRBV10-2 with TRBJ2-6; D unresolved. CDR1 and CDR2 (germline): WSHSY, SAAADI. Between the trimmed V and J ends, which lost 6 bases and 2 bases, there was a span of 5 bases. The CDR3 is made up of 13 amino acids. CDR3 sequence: CASSFTGANVLTF. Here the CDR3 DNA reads TGCGCCAGCAGCTTTACTGGGGCCAACGTCCTGACTTTC.

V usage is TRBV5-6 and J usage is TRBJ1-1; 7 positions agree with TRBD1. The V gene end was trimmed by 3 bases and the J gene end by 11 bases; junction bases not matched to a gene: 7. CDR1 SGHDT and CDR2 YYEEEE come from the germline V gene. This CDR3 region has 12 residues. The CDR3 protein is CASSSSDRDAFF. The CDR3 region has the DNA TGTGCCAGCAGCTCTTCAGACAGGGACGCTTTCTTT.

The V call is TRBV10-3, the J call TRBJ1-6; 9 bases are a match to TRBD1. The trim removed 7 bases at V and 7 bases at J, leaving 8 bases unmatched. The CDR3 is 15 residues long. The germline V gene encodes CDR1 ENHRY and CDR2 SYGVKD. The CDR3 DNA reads TGTGCCATCATTACCGGGACAGGGAAAAATTCACCCCTCCACTTT. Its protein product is CAIITGTGKNSPLHF.

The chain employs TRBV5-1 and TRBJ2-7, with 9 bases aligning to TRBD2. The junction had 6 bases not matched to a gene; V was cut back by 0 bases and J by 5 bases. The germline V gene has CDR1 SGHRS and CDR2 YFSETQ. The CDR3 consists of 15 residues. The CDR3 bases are TGCGCCAGCAGCTTGGAGCGGGGGGAAACCAACGAGCAGTACTTC. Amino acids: CASSLERGETNEQYF.

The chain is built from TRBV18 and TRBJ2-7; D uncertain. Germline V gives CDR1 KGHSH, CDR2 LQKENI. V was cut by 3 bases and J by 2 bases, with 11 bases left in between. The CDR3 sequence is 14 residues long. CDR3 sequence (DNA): TGTGCCAGCTCACCTCAGACAAAAACCTACGAGCAGTACTTC. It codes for CASSPQTKTYEQYF.

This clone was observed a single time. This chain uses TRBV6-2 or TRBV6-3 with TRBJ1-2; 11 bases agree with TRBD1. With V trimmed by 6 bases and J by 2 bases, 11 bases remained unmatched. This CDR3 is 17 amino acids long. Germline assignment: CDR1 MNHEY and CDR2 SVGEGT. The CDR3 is CASSHRTGQGANYGYTF. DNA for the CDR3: TGTGCCAGCAGCCACCGAACCGGACAGGGGGCGAACTATGGCTACACCTTC.

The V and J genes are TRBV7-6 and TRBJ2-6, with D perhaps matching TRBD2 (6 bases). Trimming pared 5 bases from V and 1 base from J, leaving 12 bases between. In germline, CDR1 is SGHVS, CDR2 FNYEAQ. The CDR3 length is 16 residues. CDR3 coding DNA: TGTGCCAGCAGCCAGAGACGGGGGTCTGGGGCCAACGTCCTGACTTTC. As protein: CASSQRRGSGANVLTF.

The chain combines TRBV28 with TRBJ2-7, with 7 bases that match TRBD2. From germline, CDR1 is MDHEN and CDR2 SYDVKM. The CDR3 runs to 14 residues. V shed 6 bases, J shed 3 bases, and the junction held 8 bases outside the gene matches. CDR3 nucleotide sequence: TGTGCCAGCAGGCCATTCGGCGGGAGCTACGAGCAGTACTTC. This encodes CASRPFGGSYEQYF.

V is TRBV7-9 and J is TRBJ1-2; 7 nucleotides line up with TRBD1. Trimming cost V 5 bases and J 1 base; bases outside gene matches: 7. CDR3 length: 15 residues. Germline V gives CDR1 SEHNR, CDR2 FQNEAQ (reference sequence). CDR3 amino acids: CASSPSGTDNYGYTF. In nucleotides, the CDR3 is TGTGCCAGCAGCCCTTCCGGGACAGATAACTATGGCTACACCTTC.

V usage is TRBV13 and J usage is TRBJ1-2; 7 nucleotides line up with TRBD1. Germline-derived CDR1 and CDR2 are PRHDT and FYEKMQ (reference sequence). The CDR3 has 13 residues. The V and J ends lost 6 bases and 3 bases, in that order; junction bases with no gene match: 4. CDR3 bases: TGTGCCAGCAGTTTTGACAGGGACTATGGCTACACCTTC. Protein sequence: CASSFDRDYGYTF.